This TCR beta chain was recorded in a study of T cells after somatic rescue of genetic block. Per germline, CDR1 MNHNS and CDR2 SASEGT. The ends lost 4 bases at V and 5 bases at J; junction bases unmatched: 6. CDR3 length: 14 amino acids. The protocol was immunoSEQ multiplex PCR, while the TCRdb copy is restricted to in-frame clones and leaves out a portion. This table has tens of thousands of clones, 70% to 90% appearing once. The sequence came from a young woman. Sequenced material: peripheral blood mononuclear cells (PBMCs). The chain is built from TRBV6-1 and TRBJ2-5; 8 bases line up with TRBD1. CDR3 loop: CASSADRGGETQYF. Written as DNA, the CDR3 is TGTGCCAGCAGTGCTGACAGGGGTGGGGAGACCCAGTACTTC.